These 5 T cell receptor beta chains were all obtained from the same sample, sequenced in a study of tumor and adjacent non-tumor tissue in lung cancer. The template was RNA from unsorted bulk tissue. Distant lung tissue was collected more than 3 cm away from the tumor edge. A modified ARM-PCR protocol with three rounds of nested PCR amplified TCRbeta. From the multiplex PCR reads, TCRdb called clonotypes with MiXCR, one entry per CDR3 protein. Of some 99,000 distinct CDR3 sequences in the sample, roughly three fifths were seen once. Sequenced input: distant non-tumor lung tissue. The receptor set was obtained from a man in his 60s with non-small cell lung cancer.

This clonotype has more than one count but fewer than ten. The junction departs from germline at one end; a sequencing error may be responsible. This sequence joins TRBV6-6 and TRBJ2-2; 11 positions agree with TRBD2. This CDR3 spans 17 amino acids. Germline CDR1 reads MNHNY; CDR2 reads SVGAGI (reference sequence). The CDR3 spells CASSPGLAGHLSWELFF. The DNA for the CDR3 is TGTGCTAGCAGTCCCGGACTAGCGGGCCACCTTTCCTGGGAGCTGTTTTTT.

Note on this clonotype: A read error is possible here, since a much larger clone lies one base away. The chain joins TRBV6-5 to TRBJ1-1; D might be TRBD1 (6 bases). With 10 bases removed from V and 9 bases from J, the gap between germline ends came to 27 bases. CDR1 MNHEY and CDR2 SVGAGI come from the germline V gene. The CDR3 spans 15 residues. The CDR3 reads CAIEPNLGVGGQAFF. The DNA of the CDR3 is TGTGCCATCGAACCGAATCTCGGAGTGGGGGGGCAAGCTTTCTTT.

About this clonotype itself: Since no conserved phenylalanine or tryptophan closes the CDR3, a read error is the likely cause. The chain couples TRBV12-3 or TRBV12-4 to TRBJ1-2, with 9 positions matching TRBD1. The length of the CDR3 is 12 residues. Here the CDR3 reads CTSRDRAYGYTS. CDR3 DNA: TGTACCAGCAGGGACAGGGCGTATGGCTACACCTCC.

This clonotype has more than one count but fewer than ten. The V gene is TRBV20-1, the J gene TRBJ2-7; no firm D call. Trimming cost V 8 bases and J 3 bases, with 14 bases left between them. The CDR3 runs 12 residues. CDR1 and CDR2 from the germline V gene are DFQATT and SNEGSKA (reference sequence). The CDR3 DNA reads as TGCAGTCTTAGGACGGAATTCTACGAGCAGTACTTC. This translates into CSLRTEFYEQYF.

Note on this clonotype: The germline gene is not matched at one end of the junction; a read error may be the cause. Here the CDR3 reads CSVEGRPGEAFF. The CDR3 nucleotides read TGCAGTGTTGAGGGTCGGCCAGGTGAAGCTTTCTTT. This rearrangement joins TRBV29-1 to TRBJ1-1; D is unclear. The V gene's germline CDR1 is SQVTM and CDR2 ANQGSEA. The CDR3 is made up of 12 amino acids.